This T cell receptor (beta chain) was sequenced for a study of radiotherapy plus CTLA-4 blockade in lung cancer. Findings and limits, study-wide: Alongside interferon-beta, early blood T cell clone dynamics were reportedly the best predictor of response. An expansion of tumor-derived TCR clones occurred in blood after radiotherapy plus ipilimumab.

It was focal radiation plus CTLA-4 blockade with ipilimumab that patients with chemo-refractory metastatic non-small-cell lung cancer received. Clones were sequenced by immunoSEQ multiplex PCR, and TCRdb holds only the in-frame ones, with some missing. The table includes 45,000 to 55,000 clones, approximately 76% detected once. This CDR3 has 15 amino acids. Trimming removed 2 bases at V and 0 bases at J, with 7 bases between. Germline V CDR1 and CDR2: PRHDT, FYEKMQ (reference sequence). On this clone itself: Its antigen is unidentified.

Material: peripheral blood, obtained from a patient treated with radiotherapy plus ipilimumab. This TCR was sampled from a human donor with non-small cell lung cancer who had stable disease on radiotherapy plus ipilimumab. The V and J genes are TRBV13 and TRBJ1-4; D is ambiguous. Here the CDR3 reads CASSLRATTNEKLFF. In DNA, the CDR3 is TGTGCCAGCAGCTTAAGGGCAACAACTAATGAAAAACTGTTTTTT.